Sequencing of this T cell receptor (beta chain) was carried out in a study of blood T cell repertoires in COVID-19 (TCRdb year 2020). Study-level background: The collaborator samples originated in the United States, Italy and Spain and spanned the acute and convalescent phases of COVID-19. The prospective study material was composed of cDNA or gDNA derived from T cells, B-cell-depleted T cells, or PBMCs. A freely available public database, intended as a resource for researchers studying the immune response to SARS-CoV-2, is where the repertoires were released. Nearly every sample came with metadata listing a de-identified subject ID, COVID-19 status, age in years and sex. The dataset comprised deeply sampled blood TCRbeta repertoires from subjects exposed to, actively infected with, or recovered from COVID-19. Samples came from the ongoing ImmuneRACE study (first 160 participants) plus 1,254 subjects from 6 global collaborators. Where available, HLA class I and class II types were taken from metadata supplied by the sample provider and were not determined by assay-based typing.

The immunoSEQ Assay, a bias-controlled multiplex PCR, was used to amplify TCRbeta CDR3 regions from genomic DNA. In the authors' own workflow: Within the assay, amplification of reference gene primers was used to estimate how many nucleated cells each sample contained. To quantify the absolute abundance of each unique TCRbeta CDR3 rearrangement, sequence reads were collapsed and filtered. For each sample, productive Simpson clonality was calculated by taking the square root of Simpson's diversity index across productive rearrangements. TCRdb limited this immuneACCESS table to in-frame rearrangements with V and J called. A share of clones is missing; checked studies link under half to unresolved V genes, and the rest is unexplained. From that table come the V and J calls and clone size; the DNA was used to work out D and trimming. A total of 95,000 to 150,000 clones appear in this sample, more than 70% of them only once. In total, the top ten clones hold over 6.5% of the sample.

The collaborating institutions used their own protocols to collect whole blood in K2EDTA tubes. For TCRbeta analysis, collaborators shipped samples in one of three forms: frozen whole blood, isolated PBMCs, or DNA extracted from either of those sample types. V is pared back by 5 bases and J by 4 bases, with 12 bases lying between the germline termini. CDR3 length: 14 amino acids, cysteine to phenylalanine. Only CDR3 DNA remains: 42 bases, in frame from the first base. For CDR1 and CDR2, the germline V gene (reference sequence) lists LNHDA and SQIVND. What the study reported, not specific to this receptor: Clinical and demographic metadata were provided uncurated, with the amount varying by source and participant.

This clone has only a few counts. The antigen it recognizes is unknown. One base away there is no much larger clone; base qualities are not given. Sequencing was carried out using peripheral blood. This receptor was obtained from a human donor in a cohort sampled during active COVID-19. The V and J genes are TRBV19 and TRBJ1-5; TRBD1 could be the D gene, as 5 bases match. At the DNA level, the sequence is TGTGCCAGTAGTGTCCAGGGTGGTAATCAGCCCCAGCATTTT. It translates to CASSVQGGNQPQHF.